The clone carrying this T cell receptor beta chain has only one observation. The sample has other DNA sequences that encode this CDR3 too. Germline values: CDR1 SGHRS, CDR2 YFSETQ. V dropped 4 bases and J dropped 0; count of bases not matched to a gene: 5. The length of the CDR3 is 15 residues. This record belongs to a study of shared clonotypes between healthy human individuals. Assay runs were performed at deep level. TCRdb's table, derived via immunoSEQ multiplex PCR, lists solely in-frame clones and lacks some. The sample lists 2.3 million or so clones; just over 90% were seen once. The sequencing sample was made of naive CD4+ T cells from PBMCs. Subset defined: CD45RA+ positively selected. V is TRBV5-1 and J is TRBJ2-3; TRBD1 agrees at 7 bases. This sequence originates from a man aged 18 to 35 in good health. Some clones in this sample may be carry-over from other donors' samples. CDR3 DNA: TGCGCCAGCAGCCTAGGACAGGCTAGCACAGATACGCAGTATTTT. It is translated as CASSLGQASTDTQYF. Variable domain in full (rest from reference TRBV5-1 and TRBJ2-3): KAGVTQTPRYLIKTRGQQVTLSCSPISGHRSVSWYQQTPGQGLQFLFEYFSETQRNKGNFPGRFSGRQFSNSRSEMNVSTLELGDSALYLCASSLGQASTDTQYFGPGTRLTVL.